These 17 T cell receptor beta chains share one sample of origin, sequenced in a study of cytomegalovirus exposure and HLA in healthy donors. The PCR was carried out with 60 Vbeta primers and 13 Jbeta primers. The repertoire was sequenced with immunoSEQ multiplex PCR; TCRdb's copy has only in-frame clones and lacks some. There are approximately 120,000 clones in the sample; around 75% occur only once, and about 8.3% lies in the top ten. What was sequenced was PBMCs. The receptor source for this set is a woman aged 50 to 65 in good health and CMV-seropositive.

The CDR3 sequence is CASSLELADEQFF. As DNA, the CDR3 is TGTGCCAGCAGCTTAGAGCTAGCCGATGAGCAGTTCTTC. The chain joins TRBV11-2 to TRBJ2-1, with D perhaps matching TRBD2 (5 bases). Germline V CDR1 and CDR2: SGHAT, FQNNGV. The CDR3 covers 13 residues. V was trimmed by 0 bases and J by 8 bases, leaving 8 bases between them.

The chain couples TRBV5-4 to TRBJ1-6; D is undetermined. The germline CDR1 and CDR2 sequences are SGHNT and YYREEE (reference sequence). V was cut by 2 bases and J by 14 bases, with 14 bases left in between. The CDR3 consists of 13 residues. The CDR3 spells CASSFTGSAALHF. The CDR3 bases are TGTGCCAGCAGCTTTACTGGGTCGGCGGCCCTCCACTTT.

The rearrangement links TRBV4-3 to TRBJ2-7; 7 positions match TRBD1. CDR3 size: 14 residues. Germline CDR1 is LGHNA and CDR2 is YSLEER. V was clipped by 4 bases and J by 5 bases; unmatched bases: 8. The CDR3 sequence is CASSLWDSPNEQYF. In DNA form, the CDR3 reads TGCGCCAGCAGCCTTTGGGACAGTCCCAACGAGCAGTACTTC.

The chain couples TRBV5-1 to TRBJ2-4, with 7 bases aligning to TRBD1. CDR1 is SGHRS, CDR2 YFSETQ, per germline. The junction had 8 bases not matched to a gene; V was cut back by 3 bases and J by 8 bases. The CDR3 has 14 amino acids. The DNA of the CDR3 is TGCGCCAGCAGCTGGGGACAGCCCGCGGACATTCAGTACTTC. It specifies CASSWGQPADIQYF.

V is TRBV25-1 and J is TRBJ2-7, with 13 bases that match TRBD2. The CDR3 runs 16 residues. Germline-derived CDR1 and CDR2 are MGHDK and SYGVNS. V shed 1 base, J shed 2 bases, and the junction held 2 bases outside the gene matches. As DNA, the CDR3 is TGTGCCAGCAGTGAATCGGGACTAGCGGGAACCTACGAGCAGTACTTC. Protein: CASSESGLAGTYEQYF.

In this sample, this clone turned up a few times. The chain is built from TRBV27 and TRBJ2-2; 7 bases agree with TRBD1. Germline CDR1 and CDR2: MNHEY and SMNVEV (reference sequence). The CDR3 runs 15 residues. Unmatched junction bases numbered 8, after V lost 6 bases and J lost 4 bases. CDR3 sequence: CASSPFDRATGELFF. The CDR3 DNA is TGTGCCAGCAGCCCATTTGACAGGGCCACCGGGGAGCTGTTTTTT.

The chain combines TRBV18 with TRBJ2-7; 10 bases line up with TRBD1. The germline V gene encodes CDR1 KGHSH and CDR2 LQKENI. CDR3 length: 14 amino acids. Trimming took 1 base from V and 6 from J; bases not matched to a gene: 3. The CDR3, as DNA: TGTGCCAGCTCACCACTGGGGACAGGGGTCGAGCAGTACTTC. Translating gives CASSPLGTGVEQYF.

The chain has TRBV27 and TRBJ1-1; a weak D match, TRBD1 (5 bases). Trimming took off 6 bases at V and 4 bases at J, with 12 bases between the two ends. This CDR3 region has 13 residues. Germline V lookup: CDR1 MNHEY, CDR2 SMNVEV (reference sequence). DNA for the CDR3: TGTGCCAGCAGGCGGGGGTGGGGCACTGAAGCTTTCTTT. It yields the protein CASRRGWGTEAFF.

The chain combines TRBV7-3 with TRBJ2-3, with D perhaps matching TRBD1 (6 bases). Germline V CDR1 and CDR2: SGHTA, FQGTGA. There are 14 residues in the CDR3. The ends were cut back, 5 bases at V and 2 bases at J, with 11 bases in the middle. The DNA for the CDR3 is TGTGCCAGCAGCCTGACAGGCCCCACAGATACGCAGTATTTT. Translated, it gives CASSLTGPTDTQYF. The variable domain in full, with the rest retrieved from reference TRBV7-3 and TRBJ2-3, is GAGVSQTPSNKVTEKGKYVELRCDPISGHTALYWYRQSLGQGPEFLIYFQGTGAADDSGLPNDRFFAVRPEGSVSTLKIQRTERGDSAVYLCASSLTGPTDTQYFGPGTRLTVL.

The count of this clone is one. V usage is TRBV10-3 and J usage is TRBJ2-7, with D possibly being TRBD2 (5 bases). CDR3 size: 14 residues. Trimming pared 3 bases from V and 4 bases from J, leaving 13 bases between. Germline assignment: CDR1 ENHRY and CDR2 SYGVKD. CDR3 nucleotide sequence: TGTGCCATCAGTGACCCCCCTAGCATGTACGAGCAGTACTTC. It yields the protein CAISDPPSMYEQYF.

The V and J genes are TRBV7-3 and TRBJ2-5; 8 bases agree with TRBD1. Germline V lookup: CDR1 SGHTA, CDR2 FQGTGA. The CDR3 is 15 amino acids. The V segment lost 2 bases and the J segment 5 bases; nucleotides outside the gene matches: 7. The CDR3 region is CASSLQAGGRETQYF. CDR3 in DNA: TGTGCCAGCAGCTTACAGGCAGGGGGCAGGGAGACCCAGTACTTC.

CDR3 nucleotide sequence: TGTGCCAGCAGCTCGGGACAGGGATTGGCTCAGCCCCAGCATTTT. Its protein product is CASSSGQGLAQPQHF. The genes are TRBV7-2 and TRBJ1-5, with 9 bases matching TRBD1. The V segment lost 4 bases and the J segment 6 bases; nucleotides outside the gene matches: 7. The germline V gene encodes CDR1 SGHTA and CDR2 FQGNSA. The CDR3 runs 15 residues.

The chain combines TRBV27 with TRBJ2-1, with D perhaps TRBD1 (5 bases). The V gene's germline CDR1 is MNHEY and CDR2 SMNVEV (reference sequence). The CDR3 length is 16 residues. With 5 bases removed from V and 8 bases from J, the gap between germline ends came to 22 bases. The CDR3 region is CASSRWTMAKWDEQFF. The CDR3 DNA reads TGTGCCAGCAGTCGCTGGACAATGGCGAAATGGGATGAGCAGTTCTTC.

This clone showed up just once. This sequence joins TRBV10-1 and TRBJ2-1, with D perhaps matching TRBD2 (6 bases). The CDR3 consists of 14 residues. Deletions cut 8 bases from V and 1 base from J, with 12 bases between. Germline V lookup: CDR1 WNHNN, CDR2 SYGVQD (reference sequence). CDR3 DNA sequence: TGCGCCAGCGGGGCGGGACCGTCCTACAATGAGCAGTTCTTC. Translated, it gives CASGAGPSYNEQFF.

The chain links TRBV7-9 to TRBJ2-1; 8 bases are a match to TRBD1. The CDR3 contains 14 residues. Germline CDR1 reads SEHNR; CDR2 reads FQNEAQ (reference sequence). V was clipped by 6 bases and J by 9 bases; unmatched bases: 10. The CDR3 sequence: CASRGRQGRVEQFF. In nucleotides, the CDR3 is TGTGCCAGCAGGGGACGACAGGGGAGAGTTGAGCAGTTCTTC.

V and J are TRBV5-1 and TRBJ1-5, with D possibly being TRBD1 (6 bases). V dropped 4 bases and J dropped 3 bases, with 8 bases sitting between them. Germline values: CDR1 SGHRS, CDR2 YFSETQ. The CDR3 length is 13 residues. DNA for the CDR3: TGCGCCAGCAGCGGGGGCAACAATCAGCCCCAGCATTTT. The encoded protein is CASSGGNNQPQHF.

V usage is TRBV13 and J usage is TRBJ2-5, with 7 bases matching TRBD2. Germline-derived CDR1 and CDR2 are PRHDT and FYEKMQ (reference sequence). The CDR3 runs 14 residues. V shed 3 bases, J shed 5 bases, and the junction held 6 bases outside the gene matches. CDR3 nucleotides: TGTGCCAGCAGCTTGGGAGGGTACCTCGAGACCCAGTACTTC. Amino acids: CASSLGGYLETQYF.